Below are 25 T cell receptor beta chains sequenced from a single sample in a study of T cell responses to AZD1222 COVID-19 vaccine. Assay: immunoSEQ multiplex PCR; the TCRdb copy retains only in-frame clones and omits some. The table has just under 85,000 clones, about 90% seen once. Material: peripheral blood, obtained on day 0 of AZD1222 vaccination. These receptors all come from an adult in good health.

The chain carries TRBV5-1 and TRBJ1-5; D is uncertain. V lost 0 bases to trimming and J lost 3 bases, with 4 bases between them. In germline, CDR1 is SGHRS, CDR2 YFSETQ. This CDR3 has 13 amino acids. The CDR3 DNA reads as TGCGCCAGCAGCTTGGACGACAATCAGCCCCAGCATTTT. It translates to CASSLDDNQPQHF.

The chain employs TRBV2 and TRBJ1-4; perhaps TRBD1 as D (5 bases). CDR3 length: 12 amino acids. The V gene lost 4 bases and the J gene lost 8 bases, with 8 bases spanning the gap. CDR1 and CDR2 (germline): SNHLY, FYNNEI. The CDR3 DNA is TGTGCCAGCAGTGCTGGGGGGGAAAAACTGTTTTTT. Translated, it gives CASSAGGEKLFF. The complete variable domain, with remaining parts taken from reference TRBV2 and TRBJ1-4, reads EPEVTQTPSHQVTQMGQEVILRCVPISNHLYFYWYRQILGQKVEFLVSFYNNEISEKSEIFDDQFSVERPDGSNFTLKIRSTKLEDSAMYFCASSAGGEKLFFGSGTQLSVL.

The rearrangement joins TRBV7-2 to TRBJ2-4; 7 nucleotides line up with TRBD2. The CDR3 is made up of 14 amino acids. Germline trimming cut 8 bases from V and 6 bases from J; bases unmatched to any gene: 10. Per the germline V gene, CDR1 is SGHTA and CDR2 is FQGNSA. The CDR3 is CASGGRREGNIQYF. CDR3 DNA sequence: TGTGCCAGCGGAGGAAGAAGGGAGGGAAACATTCAGTACTTC.

The CDR3 here is CASSYDEVGNYGYTF. As DNA, the CDR3 is TGTGCCAGCAGTTACGACGAGGTGGGTAACTATGGCTACACCTTC. V is TRBV6-5 and J is TRBJ1-2; D is unresolved. The CDR3 consists of 15 residues. The ends were cut back, 2 bases at V and 1 base at J, with 11 bases in the middle. Germline assignment: CDR1 MNHEY and CDR2 SVGAGI.

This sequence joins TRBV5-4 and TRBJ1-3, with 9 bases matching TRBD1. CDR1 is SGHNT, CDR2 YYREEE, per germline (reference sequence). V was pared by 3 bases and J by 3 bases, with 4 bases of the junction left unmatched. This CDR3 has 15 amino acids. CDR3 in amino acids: CASSSTGGSGNTIYF. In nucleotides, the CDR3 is TGTGCCAGCAGCTCGACAGGGGGGAGTGGAAACACCATATATTTT.

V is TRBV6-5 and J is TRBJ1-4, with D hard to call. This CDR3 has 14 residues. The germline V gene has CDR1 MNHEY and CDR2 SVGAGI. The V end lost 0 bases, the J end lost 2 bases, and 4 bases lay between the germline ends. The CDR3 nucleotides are TGTGCCAGCAGTTACTCGGTCACTAATGAAAAACTGTTTTTT. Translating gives CASSYSVTNEKLFF.

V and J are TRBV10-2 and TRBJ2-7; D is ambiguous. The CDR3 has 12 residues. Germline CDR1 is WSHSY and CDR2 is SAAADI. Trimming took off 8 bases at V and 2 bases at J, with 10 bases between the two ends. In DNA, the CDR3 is TGCGCCAGCTCGAGCACTCCCTACGAGCAGTACTTC. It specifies CASSSTPYEQYF.

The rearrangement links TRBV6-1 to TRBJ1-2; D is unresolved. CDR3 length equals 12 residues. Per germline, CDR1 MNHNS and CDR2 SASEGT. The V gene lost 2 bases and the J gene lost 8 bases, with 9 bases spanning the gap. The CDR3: CASSELGSGYTF. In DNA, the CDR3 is TGTGCCAGCAGTGAATTGGGGTCGGGCTACACCTTC.

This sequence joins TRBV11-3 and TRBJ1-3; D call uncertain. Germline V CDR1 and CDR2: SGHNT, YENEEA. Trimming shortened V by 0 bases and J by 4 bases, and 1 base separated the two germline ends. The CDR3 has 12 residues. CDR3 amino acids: CASSLDGNTIYF. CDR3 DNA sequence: TGTGCCAGCAGCTTAGACGGAAACACCATATATTTT.

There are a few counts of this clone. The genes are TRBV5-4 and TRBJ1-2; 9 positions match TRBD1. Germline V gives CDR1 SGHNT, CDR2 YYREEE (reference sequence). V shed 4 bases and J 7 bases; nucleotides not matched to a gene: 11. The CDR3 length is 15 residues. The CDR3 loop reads CASSPSRGQGGGYTF. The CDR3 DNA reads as TGTGCCAGCAGCCCCAGCCGGGGACAGGGTGGTGGCTACACCTTC.

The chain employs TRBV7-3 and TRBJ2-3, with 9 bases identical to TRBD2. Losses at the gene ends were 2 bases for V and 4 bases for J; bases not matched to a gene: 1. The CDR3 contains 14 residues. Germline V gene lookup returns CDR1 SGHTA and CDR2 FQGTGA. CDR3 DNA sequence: TGTGCCAGCAGCTTAGGCGGGAGGGCAGATACGCAGTATTTT. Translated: CASSLGGRADTQYF.

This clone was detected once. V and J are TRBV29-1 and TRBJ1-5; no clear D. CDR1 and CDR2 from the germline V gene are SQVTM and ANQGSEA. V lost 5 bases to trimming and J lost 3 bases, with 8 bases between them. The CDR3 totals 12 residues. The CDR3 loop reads CSVRTDNQPQHF. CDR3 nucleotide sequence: TGCAGCGTTAGGACGGACAATCAGCCCCAGCATTTT.

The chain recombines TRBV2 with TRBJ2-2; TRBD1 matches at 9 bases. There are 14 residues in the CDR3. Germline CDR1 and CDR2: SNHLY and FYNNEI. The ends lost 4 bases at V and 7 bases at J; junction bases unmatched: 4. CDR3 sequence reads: CASSVGTGSGELFF. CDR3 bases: TGTGCCAGCAGTGTCGGGACAGGGAGCGGGGAGCTGTTTTTT.

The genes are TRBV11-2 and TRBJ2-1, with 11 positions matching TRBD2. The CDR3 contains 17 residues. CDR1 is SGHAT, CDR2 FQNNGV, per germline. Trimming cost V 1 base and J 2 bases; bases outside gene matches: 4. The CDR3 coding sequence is TGTGCCAGCAGCTTAGTCGATAGCGGGGGGGCCTACAATGAGCAGTTCTTC. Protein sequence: CASSLVDSGGAYNEQFF.

Here the CDR3 reads CASSKRQDFSAGELFF. The CDR3 DNA follows: TGTGCCAGCAGCAAGAGACAGGATTTTTCGGCCGGGGAGCTGTTTTTT. The V gene is TRBV4-2, the J gene TRBJ2-2; D perhaps matches TRBD1 (6 bases). Germline V gene data show CDR1 as LGHNA and CDR2 as YNFKEQ. The CDR3 spans 16 residues. Trimming took 5 bases from V and 6 from J, leaving 19 bases between them.

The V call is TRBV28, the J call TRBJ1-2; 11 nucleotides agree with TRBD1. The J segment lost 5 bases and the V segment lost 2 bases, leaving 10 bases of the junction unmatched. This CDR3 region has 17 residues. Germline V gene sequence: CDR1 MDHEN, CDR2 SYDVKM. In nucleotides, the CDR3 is TGTGCCAGCAGTTTAGGACAGGGGGCTCGCCTGGTGTATGGCTACACCTTC. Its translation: CASSLGQGARLVYGYTF.

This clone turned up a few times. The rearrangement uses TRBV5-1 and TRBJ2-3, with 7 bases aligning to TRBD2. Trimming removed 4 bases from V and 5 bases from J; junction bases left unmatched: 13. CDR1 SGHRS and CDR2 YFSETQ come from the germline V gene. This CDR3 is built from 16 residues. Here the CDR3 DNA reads TGCGCCAGCAGCACCGACTCAGGCGGGGGAAGAGATACGCAGTATTTT. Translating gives CASSTDSGGGRDTQYF.

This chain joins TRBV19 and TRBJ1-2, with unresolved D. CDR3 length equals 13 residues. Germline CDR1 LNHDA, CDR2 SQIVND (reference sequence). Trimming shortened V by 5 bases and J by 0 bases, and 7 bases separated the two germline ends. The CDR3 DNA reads TGTGCCAGTAGTCCCCCAGCTAACTATGGCTACACCTTC. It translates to CASSPPANYGYTF.

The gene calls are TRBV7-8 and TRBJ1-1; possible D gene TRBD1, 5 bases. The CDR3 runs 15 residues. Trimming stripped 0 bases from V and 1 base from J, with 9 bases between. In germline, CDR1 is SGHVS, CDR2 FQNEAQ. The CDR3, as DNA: TGTGCCAGCAGCTTAGCGAAGGGGCGGAACACTGAAGCTTTCTTT. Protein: CASSLAKGRNTEAFF.

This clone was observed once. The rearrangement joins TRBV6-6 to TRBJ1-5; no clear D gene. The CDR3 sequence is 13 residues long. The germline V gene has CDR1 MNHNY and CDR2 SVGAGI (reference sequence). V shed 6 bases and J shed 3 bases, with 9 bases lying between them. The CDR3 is CASRLRDNQPQHF. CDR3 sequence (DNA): TGTGCCAGCAGATTGAGGGACAATCAGCCCCAGCATTTT.

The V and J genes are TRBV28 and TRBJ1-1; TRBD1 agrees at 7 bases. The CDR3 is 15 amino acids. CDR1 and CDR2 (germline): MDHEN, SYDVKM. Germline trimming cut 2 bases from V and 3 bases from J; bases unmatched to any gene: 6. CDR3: CASSLRGGGYTEAFF. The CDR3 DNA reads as TGTGCCAGCAGTTTACGAGGGGGCGGGTACACTGAAGCTTTCTTT.

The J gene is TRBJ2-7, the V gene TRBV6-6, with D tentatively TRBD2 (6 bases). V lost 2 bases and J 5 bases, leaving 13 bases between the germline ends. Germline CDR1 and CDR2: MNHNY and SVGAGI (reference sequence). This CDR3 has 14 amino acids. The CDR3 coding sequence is TGTGCCAGCAGTTACACGGGAGAAAGGAACGAGCAGTACTTC. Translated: CASSYTGERNEQYF.

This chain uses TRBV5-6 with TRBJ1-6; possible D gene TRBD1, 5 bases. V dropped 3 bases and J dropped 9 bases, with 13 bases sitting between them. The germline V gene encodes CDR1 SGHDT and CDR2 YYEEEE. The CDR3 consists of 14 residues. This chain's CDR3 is CASSWEGKSSPLHF. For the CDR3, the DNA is TGTGCCAGCAGCTGGGAGGGGAAGAGTTCACCCCTCCACTTT.

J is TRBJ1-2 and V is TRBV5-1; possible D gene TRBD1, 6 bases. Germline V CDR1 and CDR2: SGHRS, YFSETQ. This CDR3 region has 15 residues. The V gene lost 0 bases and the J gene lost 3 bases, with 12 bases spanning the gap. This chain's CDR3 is CASSLGPYRDYGYTF. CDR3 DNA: TGCGCCAGCAGCTTGGGCCCATACAGGGACTATGGCTACACCTTC.

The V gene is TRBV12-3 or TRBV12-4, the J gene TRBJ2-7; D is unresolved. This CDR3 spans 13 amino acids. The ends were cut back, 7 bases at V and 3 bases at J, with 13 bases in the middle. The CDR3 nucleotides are TGTGCCAGCAACCTAGAGCACGGCTACGAGCAGTACTTC. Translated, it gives CASNLEHGYEQYF.